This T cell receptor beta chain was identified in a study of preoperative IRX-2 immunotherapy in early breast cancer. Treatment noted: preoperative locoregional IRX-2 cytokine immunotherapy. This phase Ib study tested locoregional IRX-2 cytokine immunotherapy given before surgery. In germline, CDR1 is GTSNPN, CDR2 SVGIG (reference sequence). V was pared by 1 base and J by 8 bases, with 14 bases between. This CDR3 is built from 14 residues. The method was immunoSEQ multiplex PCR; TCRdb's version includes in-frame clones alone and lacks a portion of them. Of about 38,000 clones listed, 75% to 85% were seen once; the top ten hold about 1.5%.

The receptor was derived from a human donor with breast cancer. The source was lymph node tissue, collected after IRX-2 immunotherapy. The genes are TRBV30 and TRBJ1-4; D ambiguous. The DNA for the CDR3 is TGTGCCTGGAGTGCTAGCGGGCGGGGAGAAAAACTGTTTTTT. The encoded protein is CAWSASGRGEKLFF.